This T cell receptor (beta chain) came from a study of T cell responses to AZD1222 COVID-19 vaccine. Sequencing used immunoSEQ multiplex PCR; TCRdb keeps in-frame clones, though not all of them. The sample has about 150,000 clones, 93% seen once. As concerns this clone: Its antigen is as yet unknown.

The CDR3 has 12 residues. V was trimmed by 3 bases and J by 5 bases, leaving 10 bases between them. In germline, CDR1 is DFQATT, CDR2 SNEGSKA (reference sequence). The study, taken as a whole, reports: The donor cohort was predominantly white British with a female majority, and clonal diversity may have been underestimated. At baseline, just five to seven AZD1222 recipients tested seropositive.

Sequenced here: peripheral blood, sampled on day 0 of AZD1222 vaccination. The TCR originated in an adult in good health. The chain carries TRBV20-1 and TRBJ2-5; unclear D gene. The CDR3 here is CSASLETETQYF. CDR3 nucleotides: TGCAGTGCTAGTTTAGAAACGGAGACCCAGTACTTC.